Only a few counts were recorded for the clone carrying this T cell receptor (beta chain). These data originate in a study of T-cell memory formation after mild COVID-19. The ends were cut back, 3 bases at V and 5 bases at J, with 7 bases in the middle. CDR3 length equals 13 residues. Germline CDR1 and CDR2: SEHNR and FQNEAQ (reference sequence). One entry per CDR3 protein, called by TCRdb with MiXCR from the 5' RACE reads. The sample includes roughly 400,000 distinct CDR3 sequences, 15% to 20% of them seen just once. Sequencing was done on a sample of PBMCs or a T cell subset sorted from them (not recorded which). This clonotype originated in a man between 18 and 35 years old who had mild COVID-19 (a few samples of this study predate the infection). Cell type and time point are not known. The chain has TRBV7-9 and TRBJ2-2; the D is unclear. In nucleotides, the CDR3 is TGTGCCAGCAGCTTCGCAGTGACCGGGGAGCTGTTTTTT. Protein product: CASSFAVTGELFF. Looking up the rest from reference TRBV7-9 and TRBJ2-2 gives the full variable domain: DTGVSQNPRHKITKRGQNVTFRCDPISEHNRLYWYRQTLGQGPEFLTYFQNEAQLEKSRLLSDRFSAERPKGSFSTLEIQRTEQGDSAMYLCASSFAVTGELFFGEGSRLTVL.